These 13 T cell receptor beta chains came from one sample sequenced in a study of T-cell memory formation after mild COVID-19. TCRdb re-called the 5' RACE reads with MiXCR, one entry per CDR3 protein. The sample lists a few hundred thousand distinct CDR3 sequences; 15% to 20% were seen once. The sequenced sample was PBMCs or a T cell subset sorted from them (not recorded which). The receptors originated from a man in his late teens or twenties who had mild COVID-19 (a few samples of this study predate the infection). Cell type and time point are not known.

The V and J genes are TRBV12-3 or TRBV12-4 and TRBJ2-2; 13 bases agree with TRBD2. The junction had 8 bases not matched to a gene; V was cut back by 7 bases and J by 3 bases. The CDR3 consists of 17 residues. In nucleotides, the CDR3 is TGTGCCAGCAACCCCTGGACTAGCGGGGGTTACACCGGGGAGCTGTTTTTT. It encodes CASNPWTSGGYTGELFF.

This clonotype appeared a few times. The rearrangement links TRBV5-1 to TRBJ2-3, with D tentatively TRBD2 (6 bases). Germline loops: CDR1 SGHRS, CDR2 YFSETQ. CDR3 length equals 14 residues. The V and J ends lost 10 bases and 4 bases respectively, with 19 bases between them. CDR3 loop: CAGRAGPQADTQYF. The CDR3 region has the DNA TGCGCCGGGCGGGCGGGGCCCCAGGCAGATACGCAGTATTTT. Supplemented by reference TRBV5-1 and TRBJ2-3, the full variable domain reads KAGVTQTPRYLIKTRGQQVTLSCSPISGHRSVSWYQQTPGQGLQFLFEYFSETQRNKGNFPGRFSGRQFSNSRSEMNVSTLELGDSALYLCAGRAGPQADTQYFGPGTRLTVL.

This sequence joins TRBV6-2 or TRBV6-3 and TRBJ2-1, with a possible D match to TRBD2 (5 bases). The CDR3 runs 14 residues. Germline values: CDR1 MNHEY, CDR2 SVGEGT. V shed 2 bases and J shed 6 bases, with 11 bases lying between them. DNA for the CDR3: TGTGCCAGCAGTTACCTGACGGGGATCAATGAGCAGTTCTTC. Translating gives CASSYLTGINEQFF.

CDR3: CASSQGMGLFF. The CDR3 coding sequence is TGCGCCAGCAGCCAAGGGATGGGGCTGTTTTTT. The chain combines TRBV4-3 with TRBJ1-4; D not certain. The CDR3 sequence is 11 residues long. The V gene's germline CDR1 is LGHNA and CDR2 YSLEER. Trimming pared 1 base from V and 14 bases from J, leaving 8 bases between.

The gene calls are TRBV9 and TRBJ2-3; D is unresolved. This CDR3 is built from 15 residues. Germline V gene data show CDR1 as SGDLS and CDR2 as YYNGEE. V gave up 0 bases and J gave up 6 bases, with 14 bases separating them. The chain's CDR3 is CASSVVDSRADTQYF. The CDR3 region has the DNA TGTGCCAGCAGCGTAGTCGACTCAAGGGCCGATACGCAGTATTTT.

This clonotype was observed a handful of times. V is TRBV5-6 and J is TRBJ1-1, with D perhaps TRBD1 (5 bases). This CDR3 has 13 amino acids. V was clipped by 1 base and J by 4 bases, with 8 bases between them. Germline CDR1 SGHDT, CDR2 YYEEEE. CDR3 sequence (DNA): TGTGCCAGCAGCTTGCTGGGACCCACTGAAGCTTTCTTT. This encodes CASSLLGPTEAFF.

CDR3 sequence reads: CASSPQVGELFF. CDR3 coding DNA: TGCGCCAGCAGCCCCCAGGTCGGGGAGCTGTTTTTT. The genes are TRBV4-3 and TRBJ2-2; D is ambiguous. The CDR3 sequence is 12 residues long. The V end lost 4 bases, the J end lost 7 bases, and 7 bases lay between the germline ends. From germline, CDR1 is LGHNA and CDR2 YSLEER.

This chain uses TRBV5-1 with TRBJ1-1, with a weak D call TRBD1 (5 bases). V lost 0 bases to trimming and J lost 6 bases, with 9 bases between them. Germline loops: CDR1 SGHRS, CDR2 YFSETQ. This CDR3 has 13 residues. CDR3 bases: TGCGCCAGCAGCTTGGGCAGGGACTCTGAAGCTTTCTTT. Translation: CASSLGRDSEAFF. Variable domain in full (rest from reference TRBV5-1 and TRBJ1-1): KAGVTQTPRYLIKTRGQQVTLSCSPISGHRSVSWYQQTPGQGLQFLFEYFSETQRNKGNFPGRFSGRQFSNSRSEMNVSTLELGDSALYLCASSLGRDSEAFFGQGTRLTVV.

This clonotype was counted between two and nine times. Here the CDR3 DNA reads TGTGCCAGCAGTTACCGGGACACTGGGGAGACCCAGTACTTC. This encodes CASSYRDTGETQYF. The chain employs TRBV6-2 or TRBV6-3 and TRBJ2-5; D possibly corresponds to TRBD1 (6 bases). Germline V gene sequence: CDR1 MNHEY, CDR2 SVGEGT. Trimming removed 2 bases at V and 5 bases at J, with 12 bases between. The CDR3 runs to 14 residues.

This clonotype turned up a few times. CDR3 protein: CASSLRATSTDTQYF. CDR3 nucleotides: TGTGCCAGCAGCTTAAGGGCTACGAGCACAGATACGCAGTATTTT. This chain links TRBV7-3 with TRBJ2-3; no reliable D call. The germline V gene has CDR1 SGHTA and CDR2 FQGTGA. The CDR3 consists of 15 residues. The V gene lost 1 base and the J gene lost 0 bases, with 8 bases spanning the gap.

V gene TRBV7-9 combines with J gene TRBJ2-3; D is unclear. Between the trimmed V and J ends, which lost 0 bases and 4 bases, there was a span of 8 bases. CDR3 length equals 14 residues. The germline V gene has CDR1 SEHNR and CDR2 FQNEAQ (reference sequence). CDR3 nucleotides: TGTGCCAGCAGCTTAGCCCTAGATCCAGATACGCAGTATTTT. This encodes CASSLALDPDTQYF. Full variable domain (rest looked up from reference TRBV7-9 and TRBJ2-3): DTGVSQNPRHKITKRGQNVTFRCDPISEHNRLYWYRQTLGQGPEFLTYFQNEAQLEKSRLLSDRFSAERPKGSFSTLEIQRTEQGDSAMYLCASSLALDPDTQYFGPGTRLTVL.

There are many counts of this clonotype. The V call is TRBV12-3 or TRBV12-4, the J call TRBJ2-1, with 7 bases that match TRBD2. This CDR3 is built from 16 residues. The ends lost 5 bases at V and 10 bases at J; junction bases unmatched: 17. The CDR3 coding sequence is TGTGCCAGCAGTCCCCTGGGACTACAGTACAATTGGGAGCAGTTCTTC. It yields the protein CASSPLGLQYNWEQFF.

This sequence joins TRBV11-2 and TRBJ2-5; D is perhaps TRBD1 (6 bases). Germline assignment: CDR1 SGHAT and CDR2 FQNNGV. The CDR3 runs to 15 residues. The germline V and J ends were trimmed by 5 bases and 5 bases, with 18 bases remaining between them. The CDR3 bases are TGTGCCAGCAGCCGGCAGGGGTTGCCGGGGGAGACCCAGTACTTC. Amino acids: CASSRQGLPGETQYF. The complete variable domain, with remaining parts taken from reference TRBV11-2 and TRBJ2-5, reads EAGVAQSPRYKIIEKRQSVAFWCNPISGHATLYWYQQILGQGPKLLIQFQNNGVVDDSQLPKDRFSAERLKGVDSTLKIQPAKLEDSAVYLCASSRQGLPGETQYFGPGTRLLVL.